This T cell receptor beta chain is from a study of T cells in Graves' hyperthyroidism and ophthalmopathy. Study at large: Peripheral blood was collected at initial diagnosis, before any treatment. Notes on the study in general: Ophthalmopathy stood apart from stable hyperthyroidism in a 13 V-J model.

This clonotype was recorded many times. Its specificity is unknown. Amplification yielded TCR beta CDR3 regions, with RNA transcripts as the source. An initial round of RT-PCR targeting the TCR CDR3 relied on the HTBI primer set. TCRdb re-derived calls from the multiplex PCR reads in MiXCR, one entry per CDR3 protein. The table records around 350,000 distinct CDR3 sequences, under 20% of them present only once. Based on clinical symptoms, serum thyroxine and TRAb, thyroid ultrasound and orbital computed tomography, diagnoses were reached. Trimming took 6 bases from V and 1 from J, leaving 7 bases between them. The CDR3 is 12 amino acids. Germline values: CDR1 ENHRY, CDR2 SYGVKD.

The rearrangement links TRBV10-3 to TRBJ2-7; possible D gene TRBD1, 5 bases. Sequencing input: blood. The source is a woman between 18 and 29 years old with Graves' hyperthyroidism. Here the CDR3 reads CAIRRGSYEQYF. The DNA of the CDR3 is TGTGCCATCAGAAGGGGTTCCTACGAGCAGTACTTC.